This TCR beta chain was found in a study of T cell changes during pregnancy in multiple sclerosis. The repertoire was sequenced with immunoSEQ multiplex PCR; TCRdb's copy has only in-frame clones and lacks some. The sample records around 64,000 clones, about 93% being singletons. Germline CDR1 is LNHDA and CDR2 is SQIVND (reference sequence). The ends lost 1 base at V and 7 bases at J; junction bases unmatched: 10. CDR3 length equals 16 residues. J is TRBJ2-1 and V is TRBV19; TRBD2 agrees at 7 bases. The TCR sequence derives from a female donor with multiple sclerosis, enrolled in a pregnancy study. The sample in question was CD8+ T cells from peripheral blood mononuclear cells, obtained in the third trimester of pregnancy. The CDR3 DNA sequence: TGTGCCAGTAGTATAGTTTTGGCTAGCGGTCTAAATGAGCAGTTCTTC. This sequence encodes CASSIVLASGLNEQFF. Variable domain in full (rest from reference TRBV19 and TRBJ2-1): DGGITQSPKYLFRKEGQNVTLSCEQNLNHDAMYWYRQDPGQGLRLIYYSQIVNDFQKGDIAEGYSVSREKKESFPLTVTSAQKNPTAFYLCASSIVLASGLNEQFFGPGTRLTVL.